The 16 T cell receptor beta chains below come from one sample, sequenced in a study of patients and donors after allogeneic stem cell transplantation. TCRdb reprocessed the RT-PCR reads via MiXCR and lists one record per CDR3 protein. This sample has approximately 150,000 distinct CDR3 sequences, with 30% to 45% found just once. Sequencing was carried out using blood, either unsorted or a sorted T cell fraction (not recorded which). Receptors were obtained from a human donor who was either an allogeneic HSCT recipient or a stem cell or donor lymphocyte infusion donor (not recorded which). It is not recorded whose cells these are; they may come from a transplant donor.

The J gene is TRBJ2-5, the V gene TRBV11-2, with 9 bases matching TRBD1. Per germline, CDR1 SGHAT and CDR2 FQNNGV. This CDR3 contains 14 residues. The V segment lost 5 bases and the J segment 4 bases; nucleotides outside the gene matches: 5. CDR3 sequence (DNA): TGTGCCAGCAGCCGGGACAGGGAGGTAGAGACCCAGTACTTC. Translated: CASSRDREVETQYF.

This chain joins TRBV9 and TRBJ2-3, with 9 positions matching TRBD2. Germline CDR1 is SGDLS and CDR2 is YYNGEE. The CDR3 contains 15 residues. The trim removed 4 bases at V and 4 bases at J, leaving 7 bases unmatched. The CDR3 region is CASSSEGLAADTQYF. In DNA form, the CDR3 reads TGTGCCAGCAGCTCAGAGGGACTAGCAGCAGATACGCAGTATTTT.

The V gene is TRBV12-3 or TRBV12-4, the J gene TRBJ1-2, with D possibly TRBD1 on 5 matching bases. This CDR3 has 16 residues. V was trimmed by 5 bases and J by 7 bases, leaving 23 bases between them. This CDR3 reads CASSHSGTANHPGYTF. The CDR3 region has the DNA TGTGCCAGCAGTCACTCCGGGACCGCCAACCACCCTGGCTACACCTTC.

This clonotype was picked up a small number of times. The chain couples TRBV12-3 or TRBV12-4 to TRBJ1-1; 7 bases map to TRBD1. The CDR3 is made up of 15 amino acids. Trimming at V came to 7 bases and at J to 3 bases, leaving 11 bases not matched to a gene. DNA of the CDR3: TGTGCCAGCACCATAACCCAGGGGGAGGACACTGAAGCTTTCTTT. Amino acids: CASTITQGEDTEAFF.

This clonotype was counted a few times. CDR3 sequence reads: CASSKGVAQPQHF. CDR3 bases: TGTGCCAGCAGCAAGGGGGTTGCGCAGCCCCAGCATTTT. The chain combines TRBV6-5 with TRBJ1-5; the D gene is possibly TRBD1 (6 bases). The V end lost 6 bases, the J end lost 7 bases, and 13 bases lay between the germline ends. Germline lookup yields CDR1 MNHEY and CDR2 SVGAGI. There are 13 residues in the CDR3.

The chain couples TRBV12-3 or TRBV12-4 to TRBJ1-2, with TRBD1 matching over 7 bases. The CDR3 runs 16 residues. Trimming took 6 bases from V and 0 from J; bases not matched to a gene: 10. This chain's CDR3 is CASSHPRQGPNYGYTF. The CDR3 coding sequence is TGTGCCAGCAGCCACCCCCGACAGGGTCCTAACTATGGCTACACCTTC.

The V and J genes are TRBV7-9 and TRBJ1-2; 9 bases match TRBD1. J was trimmed by 5 bases and V by 5 bases; bases with no gene match: 15. The CDR3 runs 17 residues. Germline CDR1 SEHNR, CDR2 FQNEAQ (reference sequence). CDR3 sequence reads: CASSRGTGQYFFYGYTF. The CDR3 coding sequence is TGTGCCAGCAGCCGCGGGACAGGGCAATATTTTTTTTATGGCTACACCTTC.

For the CDR3, the DNA is TGTGCCAGCAGTATGACACATGACAGCGCCGACGAGCAGTACGTC. It encodes CASSMTHDSADEQYV. The chain employs TRBV6-9 and TRBJ2-7; D possibly corresponds to TRBD1 (5 bases). The CDR3 spans 15 residues. Germline-derived CDR1 and CDR2 are MNHGY and SVAAGI. The V and J ends lost 5 bases and 5 bases respectively, with 19 bases between them.

This chain joins TRBV6-2 or TRBV6-3 and TRBJ1-5; D is possibly TRBD1 (6 bases). The CDR3 runs 17 residues. Looked up from germline, CDR1 is MNHEY and CDR2 is SVGEGT. Trimming took off 2 bases at V and 1 base at J, with 15 bases between the two ends. The CDR3 sequence is CASSYQAGVRSNQPQHF. CDR3 nucleotide sequence: TGTGCCAGCAGTTACCAGGCAGGGGTTCGGAGCAATCAGCCCCAGCATTTT.

This clonotype was counted many times. The rearrangement links TRBV29-1 to TRBJ1-1; TRBD1 agrees at 9 bases. The CDR3 has 12 amino acids. The ends lost 4 bases at V and 9 bases at J; junction bases unmatched: 6. Germline V gives CDR1 SQVTM, CDR2 ANQGSEA. In nucleotides, the CDR3 is TGCAGCGTTGGACAGGGGGAGCCCAAAGCTTTCTTT. Translation gives CSVGQGEPKAFF.

This clonotype was detected a few times. The chain employs TRBV12-3 or TRBV12-4 and TRBJ1-5; 8 bases match TRBD1. Germline trimming cut 7 bases from V and 0 bases from J; bases unmatched to any gene: 5. The CDR3 sequence is 15 residues long. The CDR3 sequence: CASTPGQDSNQPQHF. CDR3 nucleotide sequence: TGTGCCAGCACTCCGGGACAGGATAGCAATCAGCCCCAGCATTTT.

In regard to this clonotype: Mismatch with germline at one junction end may stem from a read error. The chain employs TRBV7-7 and TRBJ2-2, with 11 bases fitting TRBD1. This CDR3 spans 15 amino acids. Germline V lookup: CDR1 SSHAT, CDR2 FNYEAQ (reference sequence). The CDR3 loop is CASSRTGGAAGELFF. In nucleotides, the CDR3 is TGTGCTAGCAGCCGGACAGGGGGCGCCGCCGGGGAGCTGTTTTTT.

This clonotype ranks as medium-sized. The gene calls are TRBV6-2 or TRBV6-3 and TRBJ2-7; 7 bases are shared with TRBD2. The CDR3 is 13 residues long. Germline CDR1 MNHEY, CDR2 SVGEGT. The V segment lost 6 bases and the J segment 3 bases; nucleotides outside the gene matches: 5. CDR3 nucleotide sequence: TGTGCCAGCAGGGGTAGCGGGCTCTACGAGCAGTACTTC. It is translated as CASRGSGLYEQYF.

This clonotype was seen a handful of times. The chain recombines TRBV4-1 with TRBJ2-1; 8 bases are shared with TRBD2. This CDR3 comprises 17 residues. CDR1 MGHRA and CDR2 YSYEKL come from the germline V gene. The V gene end was trimmed by 1 base and the J gene end by 0 bases; junction bases not matched to a gene: 5. DNA of the CDR3: TGCGCCAGCAGCCAAGTAGGCGGGGGGAGCTCCTACAATGAGCAGTTCTTC. Its translation: CASSQVGGGSSYNEQFF.

This clonotype was seen more than once but under ten times. This chain connects TRBV12-3 or TRBV12-4 to TRBJ1-2; D unclear. V lost 5 bases, J lost 1 base, and 14 bases lay in between. CDR3 length: 15 residues. DNA for the CDR3: TGTGCCAGCAGTCGCCCCCCGGTCCGTAACTATGGCTACACCTTC. Residues: CASSRPPVRNYGYTF.

V gene TRBV12-3 or TRBV12-4 combines with J gene TRBJ1-1, with D perhaps TRBD1 (5 bases). The CDR3 loop spans 13 amino acids. The V end was cut by 7 bases, the J end by 6 bases, with 15 bases between. The CDR3 DNA follows: TGTGCCAGCAAACTGGGGGGAGGGGCTGAAGCTTTCTTT. This encodes CASKLGGGAEAFF.